This entry lists 18 T cell receptor delta chains sequenced from one sample in a study of gamma-delta T cells after stem cell transplantation (dated by TCRdb to the mid-2010s). Libraries were built with RT-PCR. The sequencer was an Illumina MiSeq. TCRdb reprocessed the public reads with the caller CATT; rows with the same DNA were merged afterwards. Across this sample there are around 780 delta-chain clones, with 5.5% to 6.5% seen only once. The biggest ten clones account for 50% to 60% of the sample. The sample taken for sequencing was gamma-delta T cells. Receptors originate from a human donor. It is not recorded whose cells these are; they may come from a transplant donor.

This clone has only a few counts. A far more abundant clone sits one base away, making this likely a read error. The same CDR3 arises from other DNA sequences in this sample as well. This rearrangement joins TRDV2 to TRDJ1, with a possible D match to TRDD3 (5 bases). The CDR3 contains 18 residues. CDR1 and CDR2 (germline): GEAIGNYY, EKD. Here the CDR3 reads CACDTVESGTANTDKLIF. CDR3 nucleotide sequence: TGTGCCTGTGACACCGTAGAATCGGGGACTGCGAACACCGACAAACTCATCTTT.

By frequency in the sample, this clone is large. Within the sample, other DNA sequences also encode this same CDR3. The chain has TRDV1 and TRDJ1; 9 bases are a match to TRDD3. The germline gives CDR1 TSWWSYY, CDR2 QGS. The CDR3 covers 28 residues. Unmatched junction bases numbered 38, after V lost 0 bases and J lost 0 bases. The CDR3 spells CALGELRGPSLVQNLYWGTSPNTDKLIF. The DNA for the CDR3 is TGTGCTCTTGGGGAACTCAGGGGTCCCAGTCTTGTTCAAAACCTATACTGGGGGACATCCCCCAACACCGATAAACTCATCTTT.

This clone is medium-sized (0.01 to 0.1%) by share. The chain combines TRDV1 with TRDJ1, with 9 bases lining up with TRDD3. Germline values: CDR1 TSWWSYY, CDR2 QGS. The CDR3 is made up of 20 amino acids. V dropped 1 base and J dropped 2; count of bases not matched to a gene: 17. CDR3 DNA: TGTGCTCTTGGGGAACGGCCCACTCCGTACTGGGGGAGATTTACCGATAAACTCATCTTT. Amino acids: CALGERPTPYWGRFTDKLIF.

In this sample, this clone is medium-sized. It is likely a read error: a sequence one base away is far more abundant. Other nucleotide sequences in the sample specify the same CDR3. J is TRDJ3 and V is TRDV2; 11 bases are a match to TRDD3. V gave up 0 bases and J gave up 0 bases; unmatched junction bases: 3. The CDR3 covers 19 residues. Germline loops: CDR1 GEAIGNYY, CDR2 EKD. The chain's CDR3 is CACDTILGDISWDTRQMFF. The DNA for the CDR3 is TGTGCCTGTGACACCATACTGGGGGATATCTCCTGGGACACCCGACAGATGTTTTTC.

Comments on this clone: TCRdb lists the protein of a much larger clone for this DNA, which differs at residue 16, so this is likely a read error; the protein given here is translated from the DNA itself. Within the sample, other DNA sequences also encode this same CDR3. V and J are TRDV2 and TRDJ1; 12 nucleotides agree with TRDD3. The CDR3 has 18 amino acids. CDR1 is GEAIGNYY and CDR2 is EKD in the germline V gene. The CDR3 DNA reads as TGTGCCTGTGACGCAGTACTGGGGGATACAAAGTGGACCGATAAACCCATCTTT. This sequence encodes CACDAVLGDTKWTDKPIF.

This clone was observed a few times. TCRdb pairs this DNA with a much larger clone's protein that differs at residue 9, likely a read error; the protein shown was translated from the DNA. This sequence joins TRDV2 and TRDJ3; 7 bases are a match to TRDD3. This CDR3 comprises 19 residues. The V segment lost 0 bases and the J segment 0 bases; nucleotides outside the gene matches: 7. Per germline, CDR1 GEAIGNYY and CDR2 EKD. CDR3 region: CACDTLLGITSWDTRQMFF. The CDR3 DNA is TGTGCCTGTGACACCTTACTGGGGATCACCTCCTGGGACACCCGACAGATGTTTTTC.

Turning to this clone: A much larger clone differs from this one at a single base, so this may be a read error. This sequence joins TRDV1 and TRDJ1; 12 nucleotides agree with TRDD3. Since TCRdb gives no J gene, matching the DNA to germline was used here to assign it. This CDR3 has 23 amino acids. The germline gives CDR1 TSWWSYY, CDR2 QGS. The V gene end was trimmed by 0 bases and the J gene end by 1 base; junction bases not matched to a gene: 21. In nucleotides, the CDR3 is TGTGCTCTTGGGGAACTTGGCCCACCGGCTTGGGGCTGGGGGATACGCGTCACCGATAAACTCATCTTT. Amino acid sequence: CALGELGPPAWGWGIRVTDKLIF.

Sample share makes this clone large. This CDR3 is also generated by other DNA sequences in the sample. The rearrangement joins TRDV1 to TRDJ1, with 13 bases lining up with TRDD3. CDR1 is TSWWSYY, CDR2 QGS, per germline. After removal of 0 bases from V and 11 bases from J, the junction contained 27 bases not matched to a gene. The CDR3 has 22 amino acids. CDR3: CALGELPSAEQYWGIRRWELIF. In nucleotides, the CDR3 is TGTGCTCTTGGGGAACTACCCTCCGCGGAACAGTACTGGGGGATACGCCGTTGGGAGCTCATCTTT.

This clone is deemed large. The same CDR3 is also encoded by other DNA sequences in this sample. The chain employs TRDV1 and TRDJ1; 13 bases are shared with TRDD3. The CDR3 length is 24 residues. J lost 1 base, V lost 3 bases, and 26 bases had no gene match. The germline V gene encodes CDR1 TSWWSYY and CDR2 QGS. This CDR3 is CALGDEPPPTPRVLGDTGTDKLIF. CDR3 DNA sequence: TGTGCTCTTGGGGACGAGCCTCCCCCTACCCCACGAGTACTGGGGGATACGGGCACCGATAAACTCATCTTT.

By share, this clone ranks as large (0.1 to 1%). The same CDR3 is also encoded by other DNA sequences in this sample. The rearrangement joins TRDV1 to TRDJ1, with TRDD3 identical over 13 bases. There are 22 residues in the CDR3. Germline CDR1 and CDR2: TSWWSYY and QGS. Germline trimming cut 2 bases from V and 4 bases from J; bases unmatched to any gene: 22. The CDR3 nucleotides read TGTGCTCTTGGGGAAACCTACGTGGGGTGGTACTGGGGGATACGCCGAGGCGATAAACTCATCTTT. It yields the protein CALGETYVGWYWGIRRGDKLIF.

Sample share makes this clone large (0.1 to 1%). Within the sample, other DNA sequences also encode this same CDR3. V usage is TRDV1 and J usage is TRDJ1, with a possible D match to TRDD3 (6 bases). There are 19 residues in the CDR3. Germline-derived CDR1 and CDR2 are TSWWSYY and QGS. The ends were cut back, 9 bases at V and 2 bases at J, with 31 bases in the middle. In DNA, the CDR3 is TGTGCTCTGGCAAAACCGGTTGTGTGGTGGGGGCTCTGGACCGATAAACTCATCTTT. It yields the protein CALAKPVVWWGLWTDKLIF.

This clone was observed a handful of times. Given a far larger clone just one base away, this is likely a sequencing read error. The sample holds other DNA sequences that translate to the same CDR3. The CDR3 is CACDTVESGTANTDKLIF. In nucleotides, the CDR3 is TGTGCCTGTGACACCGTAGAATCGGGTACTGCGAACACCGATAAACTCATCTTT. The chain has TRDV2 and TRDJ1; D is ambiguous. Trimming pared 0 bases from V and 0 bases from J, leaving 19 bases between. The CDR3 has 18 amino acids. Looked up from germline, CDR1 is GEAIGNYY and CDR2 is EKD.

On this clone itself: A far larger clone is one base from this, pointing to a likely read error. This CDR3 is also generated by other DNA sequences in the sample. The chain joins TRDV1 to TRDJ4, with 8 bases that match TRDD3. This CDR3 is 19 amino acids long. Germline V gives CDR1 TSWWSYY, CDR2 QGS. V lost 0 bases to trimming and J lost 0 bases; unmatched junction nucleotides: 15. For the CDR3, the DNA is TGTGCTCTTGGGGAACTTCCCCGACTAGGGATACGCAAAACCAGACCCCTGATCTTT. Its protein is CALGELPRLGIRKTRPLIF.

This clone has just a few counts. Other DNA sequences in this specimen translate into the identical CDR3. The chain employs TRDV2 and TRDJ1; D is perhaps TRDD3 (6 bases). The CDR3 runs 16 residues. The V gene's germline CDR1 is GEAIGNYY and CDR2 EKD. Trimming pared 0 bases from V and 0 bases from J, leaving 13 bases between. The CDR3 spells CACDTVWGRYTDKLIF. CDR3 in DNA: TGTGCCTGTGACACCGTCTGGGGTAGGTACACCGATAAACTCATCTTT.

Details on this clone: TCRdb's protein, taken from a much larger clone, differs from this DNA's translation at residue 12, likely owing to a read error; the protein displayed comes from the DNA. The chain couples TRAV29/DV5 to TRDJ1, with D possibly called TRDD2 or TRDD3 (6 bases each). CDR1 and CDR2 (germline): NSMFDY, ISSIKDK. The V end lost 0 bases, the J end lost 0 bases, and 39 bases lay between the germline ends. The CDR3 spans 24 residues. This CDR3 reads CAASVLLPRDWEIRDQPYTDKLIF. CDR3 nucleotide sequence: TGTGCAGCAAGCGTCCTCCTACCAAGAGATTGGGAGATACGAGATCAACCGTACACCGATAAACTCATCTTT.

Note on this clone: One end of the junction fails to match germline, which may point to a read error. The genes are TRDV1 and TRDJ1; 8 bases map to TRDD2. The CDR3 sequence is 21 residues long. Per the germline V gene, CDR1 is TSWWSYY and CDR2 is QGS. CDR3 residues: CALGDTRAFLRFGGNTDKPIF. The DNA of the CDR3 is TGTGCTCTTGGGGATACCCGGGCCTTCCTAAGATTCGGGGGGAACACCGATAAACCCATCTTT.

Remarks on this clone: A read error is the likely source, as a far larger clone sits one nucleotide away. This chain's CDR3 is CALGDPRAPEPGGSYTDKLIF. CDR3 nucleotide sequence: TGTGCTCTTGGGGACCCGAGGGCTCCGGAGCCAGGGGGATCATACACCGATAAACTCATCTTT. The rearrangement uses TRDV1 and TRDJ1; 7 bases align to TRDD3. Germline V lookup: CDR1 TSWWSYY, CDR2 QGS. The CDR3 totals 21 residues. The ends lost 3 bases at V and 0 bases at J; junction bases unmatched: 22.

Points on this clone: The translation of this DNA and the TCRdb protein of a much larger clone differ at residue 17, probably owing to a read error; the protein shown here is translated from the DNA. This rearrangement joins TRDV1 to TRDJ1, with a weak D call TRDD3 (8 bases). The CDR3 loop spans 25 amino acids. The germline V and J ends were trimmed by 1 base and 0 bases, with 39 bases remaining between them. CDR1 TSWWSYY and CDR2 QGS come from the germline V gene. This CDR3 reads CALGEPQPTGPSWVGDAVDTDKLIF. CDR3 nucleotide sequence: TGTGCTCTTGGGGAACCCCAGCCCACCGGGCCTTCCTGGGTGGGGGATGCTGTCGACACCGATAAACTCATCTTT.